This T cell receptor (beta chain) was sequenced in a study of Graves' ophthalmopathy and Graves' hyperthyroidism. CDR3 length: 9 amino acids. Germline lookup yields CDR1 SNHLY and CDR2 FYNNEI. Trimming left V 4 bases short and J 14 bases short, with 8 bases between. CDR3 regions of TCR beta were amplified from RNA transcripts. HTBI-primed RT-PCR formed the first round, and a multiplex PCR formed the second. A single record per CDR3 protein comes from TCRdb applying MiXCR to the multiplex PCR reads. Here the sample spans more than 45,000 distinct CDR3 sequences, around 48% being singletons. Presentation of ophthalmopathy in the donors involved moderate-to-severe activity, CAS ≥3, NOSPECS ≥4 and a duration under 3 months.

What was sequenced was peripheral blood. This chain links TRBV2 with TRBJ1-2; D remains ambiguous. The sequence was collected from an adult man with Graves' ophthalmopathy. CDR3 protein: CASSGPGTF. CDR3 in DNA: TGTGCCAGCAGTGGCCCGGGGACCTTC.